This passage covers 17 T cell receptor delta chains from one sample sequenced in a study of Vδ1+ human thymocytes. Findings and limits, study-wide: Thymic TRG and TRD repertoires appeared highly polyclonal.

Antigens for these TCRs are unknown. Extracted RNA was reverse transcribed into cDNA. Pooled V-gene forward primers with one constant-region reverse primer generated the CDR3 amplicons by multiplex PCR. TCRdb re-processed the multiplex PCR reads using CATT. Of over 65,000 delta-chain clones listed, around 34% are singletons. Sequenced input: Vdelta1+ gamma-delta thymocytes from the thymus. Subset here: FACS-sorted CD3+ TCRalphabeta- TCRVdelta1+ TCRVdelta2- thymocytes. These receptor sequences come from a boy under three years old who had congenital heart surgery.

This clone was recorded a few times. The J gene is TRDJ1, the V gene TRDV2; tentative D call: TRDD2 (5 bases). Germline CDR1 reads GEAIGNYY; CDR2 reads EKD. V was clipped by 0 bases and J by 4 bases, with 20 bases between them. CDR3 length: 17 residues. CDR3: CACDTPRPSEGVDKLIF. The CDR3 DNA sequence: TGTGCCTGTGACACCCCTCGCCCTTCTGAAGGGGTCGATAAACTCATCTTT.

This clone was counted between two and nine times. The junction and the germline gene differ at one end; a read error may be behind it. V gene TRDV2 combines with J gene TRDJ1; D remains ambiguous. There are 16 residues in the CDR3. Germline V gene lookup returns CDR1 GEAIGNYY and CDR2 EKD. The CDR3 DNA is TGTGCCTGTGGCACCCCGGTACTTGGGAGTTCCGATAAACTCATCTTT. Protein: CACGTPVLGSSDKLIF.

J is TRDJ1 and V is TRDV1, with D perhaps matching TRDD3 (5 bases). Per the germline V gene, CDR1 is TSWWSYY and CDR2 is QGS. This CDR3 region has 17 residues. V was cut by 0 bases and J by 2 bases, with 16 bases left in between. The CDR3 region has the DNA TGTGCTCTTGGGGAACTGGAATTTGGGGTCGGTACCGATAAACTCATCTTT. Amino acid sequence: CALGELEFGVGTDKLIF.

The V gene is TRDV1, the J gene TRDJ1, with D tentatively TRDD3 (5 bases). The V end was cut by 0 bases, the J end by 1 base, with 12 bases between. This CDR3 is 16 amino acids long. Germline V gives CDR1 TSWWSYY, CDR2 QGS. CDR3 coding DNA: TGTGCTCTTGGGGAACTCACCGGGGGTCCCACCGATAAACTCATCTTT. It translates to CALGELTGGPTDKLIF.

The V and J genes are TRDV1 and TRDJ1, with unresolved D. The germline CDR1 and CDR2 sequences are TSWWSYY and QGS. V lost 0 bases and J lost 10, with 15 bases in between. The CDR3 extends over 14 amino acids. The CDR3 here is CALGELVGVTPLIF. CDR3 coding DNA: TGTGCTCTTGGGGAACTGGTAGGGGTCACCCCACTCATCTTT.

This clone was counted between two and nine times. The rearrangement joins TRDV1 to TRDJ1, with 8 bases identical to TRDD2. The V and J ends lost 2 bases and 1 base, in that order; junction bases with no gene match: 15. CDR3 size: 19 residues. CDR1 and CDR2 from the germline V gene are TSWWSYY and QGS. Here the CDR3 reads CALGEKGASYVLATDKLIF. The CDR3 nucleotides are TGTGCTCTTGGGGAAAAAGGAGCTTCCTACGTTCTGGCCACCGATAAACTCATCTTT.

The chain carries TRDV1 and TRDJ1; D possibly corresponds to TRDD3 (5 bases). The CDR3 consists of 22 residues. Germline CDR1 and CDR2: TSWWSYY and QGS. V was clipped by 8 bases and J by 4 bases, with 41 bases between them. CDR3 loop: CALTPKTHPGYRGLAGYDKLIF. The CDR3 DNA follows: TGTGCTCTTACGCCGAAAACCCATCCGGGGTACCGGGGTCTGGCTGGGTACGATAAACTCATCTTT.

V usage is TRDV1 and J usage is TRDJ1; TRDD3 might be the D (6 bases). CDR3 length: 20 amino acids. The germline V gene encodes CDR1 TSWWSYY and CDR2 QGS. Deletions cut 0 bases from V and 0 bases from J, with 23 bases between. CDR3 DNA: TGTGCTCTTGGGGAACTCTGGACTAGTCGTACTGGGTTCCACACCGATAAACTCATCTTT. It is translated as CALGELWTSRTGFHTDKLIF.

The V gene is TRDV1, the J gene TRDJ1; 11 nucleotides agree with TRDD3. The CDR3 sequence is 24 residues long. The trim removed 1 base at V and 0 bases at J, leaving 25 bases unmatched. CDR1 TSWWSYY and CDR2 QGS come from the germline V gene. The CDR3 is CALGERYDLRYLGDTGPYTDKLIF. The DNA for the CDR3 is TGTGCTCTTGGGGAACGTTATGACCTACGTTATTTGGGGGATACGGGCCCGTACACCGATAAACTCATCTTT.

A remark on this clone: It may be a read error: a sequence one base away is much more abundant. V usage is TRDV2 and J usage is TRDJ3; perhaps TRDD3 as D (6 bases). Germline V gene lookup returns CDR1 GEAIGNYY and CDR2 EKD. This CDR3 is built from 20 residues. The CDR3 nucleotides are TGTGCCTGTGCCACCGAGTACTGGGAACCCGGATCCTGGGACACCCGACAGATGTTTTTC. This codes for CACATEYWEPGSWDTRQMFF.

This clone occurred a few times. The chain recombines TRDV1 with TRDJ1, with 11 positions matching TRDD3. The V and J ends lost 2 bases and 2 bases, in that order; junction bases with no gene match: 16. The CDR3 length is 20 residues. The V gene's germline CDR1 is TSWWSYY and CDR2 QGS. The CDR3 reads CALGENPRGGWGIQTDKLIF. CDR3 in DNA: TGTGCTCTTGGGGAAAATCCACGTGGAGGCTGGGGGATACAAACCGATAAACTCATCTTT.

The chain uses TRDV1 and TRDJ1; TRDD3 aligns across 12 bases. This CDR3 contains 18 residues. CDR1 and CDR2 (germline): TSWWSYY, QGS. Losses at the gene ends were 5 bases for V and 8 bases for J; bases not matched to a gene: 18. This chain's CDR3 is CALGKPPGDWGIPTKLIF. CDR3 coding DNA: TGTGCTCTTGGGAAACCCCCAGGGGACTGGGGGATACCCACAAAACTCATCTTT.

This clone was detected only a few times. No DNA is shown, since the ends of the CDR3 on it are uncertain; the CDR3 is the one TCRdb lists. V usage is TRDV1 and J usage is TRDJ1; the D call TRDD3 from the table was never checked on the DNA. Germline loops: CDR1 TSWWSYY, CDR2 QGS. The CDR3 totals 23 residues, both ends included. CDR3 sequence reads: CALGDWVEIPYWGRLDDTDKLIF.

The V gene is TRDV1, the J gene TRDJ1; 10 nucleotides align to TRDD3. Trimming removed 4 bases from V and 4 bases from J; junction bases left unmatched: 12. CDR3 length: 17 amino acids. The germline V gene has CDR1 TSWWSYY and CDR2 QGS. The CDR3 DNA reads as TGTGCTCTTGGGGGTAACGGGGGGATACGAGAGAGCGATAAACTCATCTTT. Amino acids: CALGGNGGIRESDKLIF.

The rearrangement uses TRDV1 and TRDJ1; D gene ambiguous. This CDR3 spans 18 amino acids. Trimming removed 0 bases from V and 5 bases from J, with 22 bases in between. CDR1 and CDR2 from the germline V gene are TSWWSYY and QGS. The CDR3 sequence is CALGELGPLYRYVDKLIF. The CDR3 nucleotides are TGTGCTCTTGGGGAACTTGGTCCCCTGTACCGGTATGTGGATAAACTCATCTTT.

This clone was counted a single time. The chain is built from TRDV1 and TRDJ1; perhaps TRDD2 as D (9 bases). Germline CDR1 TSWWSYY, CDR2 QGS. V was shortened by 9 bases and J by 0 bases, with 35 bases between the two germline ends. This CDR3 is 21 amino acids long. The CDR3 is CALDMPSYKGGDMVNTDKLIF. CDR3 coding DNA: TGTGCTCTGGACATGCCTTCCTACAAAGGGGGGGATATGGTGAACACCGATAAACTCATCTTT.

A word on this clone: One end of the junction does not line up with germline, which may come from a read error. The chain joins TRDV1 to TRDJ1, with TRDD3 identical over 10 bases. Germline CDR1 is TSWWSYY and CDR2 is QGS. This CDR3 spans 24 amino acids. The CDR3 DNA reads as TGCGCTCTTGGGGAAAATCCGCCGCGGGGATTCTACTGGGGGATCCGCACGTACACCGATAAACTCATCTTT. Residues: CALGENPPRGFYWGIRTYTDKLIF.